A single sample gave rise to the 19 T cell receptor beta chains below, sequenced in a study of CD8 T cells in Susac syndrome. About 0.45 to 1 ug RNA was reverse transcribed with random hexamers. A single record per CDR3 protein comes from TCRdb applying MiXCR to the immunoSEQ multiplex PCR reads. The repertoire consists of 250,000 to 300,000 distinct CDR3 sequences, with roughly 85% occurring once and the leading ten covering 0.11%. Material: CD8+ T cells from PBMCs. These receptors originate from a human donor with multiple sclerosis.

The rearrangement links TRBV20-1 to TRBJ1-2; the D is unclear. Trimming cost V 5 bases and J 2 bases, with 12 bases left between them. This CDR3 is built from 13 residues. CDR1 is DFQATT, CDR2 SNEGSKA, per germline (reference sequence). The CDR3 DNA reads as TGCAGTGCTTGGTCCCCCGAGAACTATGGCTACACCTTC. It yields the protein CSAWSPENYGYTF.

The chain combines TRBV27 with TRBJ2-7, with no clear D. The CDR3 consists of 13 residues. Trimming took off 5 bases at V and 2 bases at J, with 10 bases between the two ends. Germline CDR1 is MNHEY and CDR2 is SMNVEV (reference sequence). The CDR3 region has the DNA TGTGCCAGCAGTCCCTTCAGCCCCTACGAGCAGTACTTC. Encoded protein: CASSPFSPYEQYF.

The chain links TRBV7-9 to TRBJ1-3; TRBD1 might be the D (6 bases). CDR1 is SEHNR, CDR2 FQNEAQ, per germline (reference sequence). CDR3 length: 16 residues. V shed 5 bases and J shed 4 bases, with 18 bases lying between them. CDR3 in DNA: TGTGCCAGCAGCCCGGGACATCCTGGCATCGGAAACACCATATATTTT. Amino acids: CASSPGHPGIGNTIYF.

The chain uses TRBV7-3 and TRBJ2-1; D may be TRBD2 (6 bases). The V gene's germline CDR1 is SGHTA and CDR2 FQGTGA. CDR3 length: 14 residues. V lost 5 bases, J lost 4 bases, and 12 bases lay in between. The CDR3 DNA reads TGTGCCAGCAGCAATAGCGGACCTTACAATGAGCAGTTCTTC. This codes for CASSNSGPYNEQFF.

CDR3 residues: CASRFGRNTGELFF. In nucleotides, the CDR3 is TGTGCCAGCAGATTTGGCAGGAACACCGGGGAGCTGTTTTTT. The gene calls are TRBV27 and TRBJ2-2; the D is unclear. Trimming took 6 bases from V and 1 from J, leaving 9 bases between them. The CDR3 is 14 amino acids. CDR1 and CDR2 (germline): MNHEY, SMNVEV (reference sequence).

The genes are TRBV6-5 and TRBJ2-3; TRBD2 is a possible D gene (6 bases). Germline lookup yields CDR1 MNHEY and CDR2 SVGAGI. The CDR3 loop spans 14 amino acids. Trimming removed 8 bases from V and 0 bases from J, with 12 bases in between. In DNA form, the CDR3 reads TGTGCCAGCGCCGGGACTTCTAGCACAGATACGCAGTATTTT. This encodes CASAGTSSTDTQYF.

This clonotype was recorded a few times. This rearrangement joins TRBV6-5 to TRBJ2-7, with D uncertain. The CDR3 consists of 14 residues. V shed 3 bases and J shed 0 bases, with 9 bases lying between them. CDR1 and CDR2 (germline): MNHEY, SVGAGI. In DNA, the CDR3 is TGTGCCAGCAGTTATACAGTTAGCTCCTACGAGCAGTACTTC. It specifies CASSYTVSSYEQYF.

The chain has TRBV15 and TRBJ2-5; TRBD2 agrees at 8 bases. V trimming: 2 bases; J trimming: 4 bases; junction bases outside the gene matches: 9. The germline V gene encodes CDR1 LNHNV and CDR2 YYDKDF (reference sequence). The CDR3 is 16 amino acids. This CDR3 reads CATSRNQGRGAETQYF. DNA of the CDR3: TGTGCCACCAGCAGAAACCAGGGGCGGGGGGCAGAGACCCAGTACTTC.

This clonotype was seen just once. The chain uses TRBV2 and TRBJ1-6, with D unresolved. Germline V gives CDR1 SNHLY, CDR2 FYNNEI. The CDR3 length is 14 residues. V dropped 5 bases and J dropped 10 bases, with 15 bases sitting between them. The CDR3 sequence: CASSWADVGSPLHF. For the CDR3, the DNA is TGTGCCAGCAGTTGGGCTGACGTTGGGTCACCCCTCCACTTT.

This chain uses TRBV7-6 with TRBJ2-3; D is uncertain. V was cut by 6 bases and J by 4 bases, with 11 bases left in between. This CDR3 is built from 13 residues. Germline CDR1 is SGHVS and CDR2 is FNYEAQ. CDR3 amino acids: CASSSARADTQYF. The CDR3 DNA follows: TGTGCCAGCAGTTCCGCTAGGGCAGATACGCAGTATTTT.

The chain recombines TRBV7-9 with TRBJ1-5, with 10 nucleotides matching TRBD1. Germline lookup yields CDR1 SEHNR and CDR2 FQNEAQ (reference sequence). Trimming removed 3 bases from V and 6 bases from J; junction bases left unmatched: 5. The CDR3 totals 15 residues. Here the CDR3 DNA reads TGTGCCAGCAGCTTCGACCGGGACAGGGGTCAGCCCCAGCATTTT. Residues: CASSFDRDRGQPQHF.

The chain has TRBV20-1 and TRBJ2-7, with TRBD1 matching over 9 bases. J gave up 2 bases and V 3 bases, and 5 bases lay outside the gene matches. The CDR3 spans 14 residues. The germline V gene encodes CDR1 DFQATT and CDR2 SNEGSKA (reference sequence). The DNA for the CDR3 is TGCAGTGCTAGTCACGACAGGGGGACCTACGAGCAGTACTTC. Translation: CSASHDRGTYEQYF.

The chain has TRBV6-5 and TRBJ1-1; D is undetermined. The CDR3 runs 14 residues. Germline values: CDR1 MNHEY, CDR2 SVGAGI. With 2 bases removed from V and 6 bases from J, the gap between germline ends came to 13 bases. The CDR3 sequence is CASSYSGVGAEAFF. The CDR3 DNA is TGTGCCAGCAGTTACAGCGGGGTCGGGGCTGAAGCTTTCTTT.

The rearrangement uses TRBV28 and TRBJ1-4; D is ambiguous. The V gene lost 3 bases and the J gene lost 8 bases, with 10 bases spanning the gap. This CDR3 is 13 amino acids long. The germline V gene has CDR1 MDHEN and CDR2 SYDVKM. Here the CDR3 reads CASSFGTSEKLFF. CDR3 DNA: TGTGCCAGCAGTTTTGGTACAAGCGAAAAACTGTTTTTT.

V and J are TRBV5-1 and TRBJ2-7; D is ambiguous. CDR3 length: 11 amino acids. Germline loops: CDR1 SGHRS, CDR2 YFSETQ. Trimming left V 4 bases short and J 7 bases short, with 9 bases between. Here the CDR3 DNA reads TGCGCCAGCAGCCAGAAGGGTGAGCAGTACTTC. This gives the protein CASSQKGEQYF.

This clonotype was seen a single time. The V and J genes are TRBV7-9 and TRBJ1-1, with D unclear. CDR3 size: 12 residues. Trimming stripped 5 bases from V and 11 bases from J, with 15 bases between. Germline-derived CDR1 and CDR2 are SEHNR and FQNEAQ (reference sequence). Written as DNA, the CDR3 is TGTGCCAGCAGCCCGGGGAGGCAAGGGGCTTTCTTT. Its protein is CASSPGRQGAFF.

The V call is TRBV13, the J call TRBJ1-1, with D uncertain. V lost 0 bases and J lost 1, with 6 bases in between. Looked up from germline, CDR1 is PRHDT and CDR2 is FYEKMQ (reference sequence). The CDR3 is 14 amino acids. CDR3 amino acids: CASSLGVGNTEAFF. In DNA form, the CDR3 reads TGTGCCAGCAGCTTAGGCGTGGGGAACACTGAAGCTTTCTTT.

This sequence joins TRBV5-5 and TRBJ2-1; 11 bases fit TRBD2. Trimming at V came to 4 bases and at J to 8 bases, leaving 8 bases not matched to a gene. The CDR3 covers 15 residues. Germline V gene lookup returns CDR1 SGHKS and CDR2 YYEKEE (reference sequence). CDR3 region: CASSGSGRAFDEQFF. The CDR3 DNA sequence: TGTGCCAGCAGCGGTAGCGGGAGGGCCTTCGATGAGCAGTTCTTC.

The chain carries TRBV27 and TRBJ2-5, with 9 bases that match TRBD1. Unmatched junction bases numbered 12, after V lost 6 bases and J lost 4 bases. CDR3 length: 16 residues. CDR1 and CDR2 (germline): MNHEY, SMNVEV (reference sequence). CDR3 nucleotides: TGTGCCAGCAGACCCCTGGGGGGACAGGGACGAGAGACCCAGTACTTC. This codes for CASRPLGGQGRETQYF.